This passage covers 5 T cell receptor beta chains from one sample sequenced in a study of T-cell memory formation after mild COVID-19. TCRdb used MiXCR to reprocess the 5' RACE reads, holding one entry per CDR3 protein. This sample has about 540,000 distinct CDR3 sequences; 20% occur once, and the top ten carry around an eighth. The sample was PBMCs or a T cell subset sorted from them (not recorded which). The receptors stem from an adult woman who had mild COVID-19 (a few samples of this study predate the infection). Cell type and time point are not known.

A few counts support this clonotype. Here the CDR3 reads CASSLLTTSNTDTQYF. The CDR3 DNA follows: TGTGCCAGCAGCCTCCTAACTACTAGCAACACAGATACGCAGTATTTT. The chain carries TRBV14 and TRBJ2-3, with D possibly being TRBD2 (6 bases). V shed 4 bases and J shed 2 bases, with 16 bases lying between them. The CDR3 is 16 residues long. The germline V gene encodes CDR1 SGHDN and CDR2 FVKESK.

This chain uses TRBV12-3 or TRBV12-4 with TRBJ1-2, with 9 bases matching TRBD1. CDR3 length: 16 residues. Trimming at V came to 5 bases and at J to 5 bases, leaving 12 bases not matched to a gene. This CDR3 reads CASSLTRDRAPYGYTF. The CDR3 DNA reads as TGTGCCAGCAGTCTGACCCGGGACAGGGCTCCTTATGGCTACACCTTC.

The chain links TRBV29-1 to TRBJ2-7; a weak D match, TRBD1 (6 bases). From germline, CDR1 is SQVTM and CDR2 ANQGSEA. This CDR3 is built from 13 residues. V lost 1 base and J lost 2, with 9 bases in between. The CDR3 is CSVEVTGTYEQYF. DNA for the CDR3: TGCAGCGTTGAAGTGACAGGAACCTACGAGCAGTACTTC.

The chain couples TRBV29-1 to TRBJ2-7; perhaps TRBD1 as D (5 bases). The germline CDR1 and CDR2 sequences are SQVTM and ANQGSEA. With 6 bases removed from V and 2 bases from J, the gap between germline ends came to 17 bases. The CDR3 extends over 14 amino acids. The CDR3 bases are TGCAGCGTAGTATTTCGGACATTTACCTACGAGCAGTACTTC. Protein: CSVVFRTFTYEQYF.

For the CDR3, the DNA is TGCGCCAGCAGCTTGGGTAGGGGGGATAATTCACCCCTCCACTTT. Translation gives CASSLGRGDNSPLHF. The rearrangement uses TRBV5-1 and TRBJ1-6; D might be TRBD1 (6 bases). The CDR3 consists of 15 residues. Germline V CDR1 and CDR2: SGHRS, YFSETQ. The V and J ends lost 0 bases and 5 bases respectively, with 9 bases between them.